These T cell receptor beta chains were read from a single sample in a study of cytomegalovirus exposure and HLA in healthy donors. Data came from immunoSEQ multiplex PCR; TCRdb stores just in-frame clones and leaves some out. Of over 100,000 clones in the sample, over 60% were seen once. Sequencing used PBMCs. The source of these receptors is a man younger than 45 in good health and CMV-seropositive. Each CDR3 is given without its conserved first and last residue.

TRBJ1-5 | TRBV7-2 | ASSLDAISNQPQH
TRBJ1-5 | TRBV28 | ASSLFRQGNQPQH
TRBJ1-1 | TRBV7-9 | ASRDLRANTEAF
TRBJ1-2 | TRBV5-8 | ASSPDSYGYT
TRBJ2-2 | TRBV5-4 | ASSRDSAANTGELF
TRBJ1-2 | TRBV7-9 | ASSLAPGQLYGYT
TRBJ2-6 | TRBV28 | AISRGSGANVLT
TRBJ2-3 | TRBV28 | ASRSDRGRGLDTQY
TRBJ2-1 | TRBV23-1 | ASSQGARADEQF
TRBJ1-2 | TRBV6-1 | ASRSDRAYGYT
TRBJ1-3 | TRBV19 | ASSIEVFAGNTIY
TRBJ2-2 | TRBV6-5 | ASSYGTGGSGELF
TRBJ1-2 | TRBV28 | ASSSRRTPTNYGYT
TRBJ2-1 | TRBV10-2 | ASSLSGPKSEQF
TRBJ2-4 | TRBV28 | ASRLGTVENIQY
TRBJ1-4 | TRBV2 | ASRVNRGMRELF
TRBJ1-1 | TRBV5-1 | ASSLGYGTGGRETEAF
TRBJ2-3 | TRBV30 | AWTAGGGTDTQY
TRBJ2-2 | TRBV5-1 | ASSVGQNTGELF
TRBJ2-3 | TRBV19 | ASSIVWGGESTDTQY
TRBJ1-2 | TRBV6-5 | ASSKTENRGYP
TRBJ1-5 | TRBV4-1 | ASSQEGQLSWPQH
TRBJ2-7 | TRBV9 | ASSARDYSYEQY
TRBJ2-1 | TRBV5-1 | ASSAQDFYNEQF
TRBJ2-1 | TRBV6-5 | ASSPNRVRNEQF
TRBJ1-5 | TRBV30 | AWSGTGSTGPQH
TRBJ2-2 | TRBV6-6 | ASSPYRGTGELF
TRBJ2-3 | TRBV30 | AWNTGATDTQY
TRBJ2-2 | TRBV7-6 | ASSSSPPGQGAFTGELF
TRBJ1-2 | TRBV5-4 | ASSLDSSRYT
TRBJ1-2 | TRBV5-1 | ASSWDSFAYGYT
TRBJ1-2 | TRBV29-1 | SAADRVRYGYP
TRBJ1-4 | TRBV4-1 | ASSLSDRPAQEKLF
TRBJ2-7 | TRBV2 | ASRIRQGGEQY
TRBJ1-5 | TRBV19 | ASRPDSVGQPQH
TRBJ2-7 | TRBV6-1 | ASTRMGGTAYEQY
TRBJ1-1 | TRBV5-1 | ASSSDRRQVNTEAF
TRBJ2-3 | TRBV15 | ATSSWTSADTQY
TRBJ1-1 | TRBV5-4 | ASSWAAEEFEAF
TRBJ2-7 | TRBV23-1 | ASNGTGDCEQY